A single T cell receptor beta chain is shown here with its context. The antigen is unknown. The source of the sample is a study of a mutant IDH1 vaccine in newly diagnosed glioma. As for the study in general: Pretreatment consisted of radiotherapy, temozolomide, or both, with most receiving both.

The protocol was immunoSEQ multiplex PCR, while the TCRdb copy is restricted to in-frame clones and leaves out a portion. The top ten clones hold 9% to 10% of a sample with 15,000 to 20,000 clones, more than 65% of them seen once. This CDR3 comprises 16 residues. Trimming took off 4 bases at V and 2 bases at J, with 16 bases between the two ends. Germline V gives CDR1 SGHDT, CDR2 YYEEEE. Study-wide findings and caveats: Whatever changes occurred in top peripheral T cell clonotypes seemed unrelated to pseudoprogression.

The time point is: baseline, week 1 (first vaccination visit). Treatment in this sample: pre-vaccination baseline after standard-of-care therapy. The rearrangement links TRBV5-6 to TRBJ1-3; D gene uncertain. Here the sequenced sample was PBMCs, taken from a glioma patient treated with radiotherapy, temozolomide or both. This TCR came from a man in his forties with glioma. CDR3 in DNA: TGTGCCAGCAGCCCCAGTTTTGGACGGGCTGGAAACACCATATATTTT. Translating gives CASSPSFGRAGNTIYF.